This T cell receptor (beta chain) was sequenced in a study of T cells in Graves' hyperthyroidism and ophthalmopathy. Whole-study results and caveats: The model's output predicted ophthalmopathy at a median of roughly 6.9 months prior to onset. Most thyroid-expanded clonotypes above 0.001 were also found in blood.

Concerning this clonotype itself: As yet, its antigen is unknown. At one boundary the junction diverges from the germline segment, which might be a read error.

Uncontrolled infection, other autoimmune disease, pregnancy or lactation led to exclusion. The TCR beta CDR3 regions underwent amplification using RNA transcripts as the source. HTBI primers were the set used in a first-round RT-PCR of the TCR CDR3. TCRdb called the multiplex PCR reads again in MiXCR, with one record for every CDR3 protein. The data contain more than 500,000 distinct CDR3 sequences, roughly 50% of them singletons. CDR1 SGDLS and CDR2 YYNGEE come from the germline V gene. The CDR3 totals 14 residues. This chain joins TRBV9 and TRBJ1-1; no clear D gene. The sequencing input was peripheral blood or thyroid tissue (not recorded which). The clonotype comes from an adult woman with Graves' disease, either hyperthyroidism or ophthalmopathy (not recorded which). This CDR3 reads CACSLRGSNTEAFF. The CDR3 DNA sequence: TGTGCCTGCAGCTTGAGAGGCTCGAACACTGAAGCTTTCTTT.